The 9 T cell receptor beta chains reported below all come from one sample, sequenced in a study of cytomegalovirus exposure and HLA in healthy donors. The PCR had 60 Vbeta and 13 Jbeta primers. TCRdb's copy holds only in-frame clones and misses some; the assay was immunoSEQ multiplex PCR. Here the sample spans 220,000 or so clones, more than 65% being singletons. Source material: PBMCs. These receptors all come from a man aged 50 to 59 in good health and CMV-seronegative.

V and J are TRBV5-4 and TRBJ2-3, with D tentatively TRBD2 (5 bases). V was clipped by 0 bases and J by 1 base, with 15 bases between them. Germline V gene data show CDR1 as SGHNT and CDR2 as YYREEE (reference sequence). This CDR3 has 17 amino acids. The CDR3 reads CASSLVVGSRGTDTQYF. The CDR3 nucleotides are TGTGCCAGCAGCTTGGTAGTAGGGTCGCGGGGCACAGATACGCAGTATTTT.

As regards this clone: The same CDR3 arises from other DNA sequences in this sample as well. J is TRBJ1-5 and V is TRBV27; no firm D call. The CDR3 covers 13 residues. The germline CDR1 and CDR2 sequences are MNHEY and SMNVEV (reference sequence). Trimming pared 4 bases from V and 0 bases from J, leaving 4 bases between. CDR3 nucleotide sequence: TGTGCCAGCAGTTCCTATAGCAATCAGCCCCAGCATTTT. It yields the protein CASSSYSNQPQHF.

The rearrangement uses TRBV2 and TRBJ1-5; D is possibly TRBD1 (5 bases). The CDR3 contains 14 residues. CDR1 and CDR2 (germline): SNHLY, FYNNEI. Trimming shortened V by 5 bases and J by 2 bases, and 10 bases separated the two germline ends. CDR3 amino acids: CASSQGGGNQPQHF. CDR3 nucleotide sequence: TGTGCCAGCAGTCAGGGAGGTGGCAATCAGCCCCAGCATTTT. Combining the CDR3 with reference TRBV2 and TRBJ1-5 gives the whole variable domain EPEVTQTPSHQVTQMGQEVILRCVPISNHLYFYWYRQILGQKVEFLVSFYNNEISEKSEIFDDQFSVERPDGSNFTLKIRSTKLEDSAMYFCASSQGGGNQPQHFGDGTRLSIL.

The rearrangement joins TRBV19 to TRBJ2-5; 7 positions match TRBD2. The germline V gene encodes CDR1 LNHDA and CDR2 SQIVND (reference sequence). CDR3 length equals 14 residues. V lost 5 bases and J lost 5; bases outside the gene matches: 8. Written as DNA, the CDR3 is TGTGCCAGTAGTCCCTGGGGGGGAACGGAGACCCAGTACTTC. Its protein product is CASSPWGGTETQYF.

The chain combines TRBV6-6 with TRBJ2-1; no reliable D call. Germline V CDR1 and CDR2: MNHNY, SVGAGI (reference sequence). The germline V and J ends were trimmed by 2 bases and 5 bases, with 13 bases remaining between them. This CDR3 spans 15 amino acids. CDR3 protein: CASSYGSVTNNEQFF. The CDR3 bases are TGTGCCAGCAGTTACGGTTCAGTTACGAACAATGAGCAGTTCTTC.

The V gene is TRBV2, the J gene TRBJ2-1; TRBD2 matches at 7 bases. CDR3 length: 15 residues. CDR1 SNHLY and CDR2 FYNNEI come from the germline V gene. V was pared by 3 bases and J by 0 bases, with 2 bases of the junction left unmatched. The CDR3 spells CASSDSGYSYNEQFF. The CDR3 DNA reads as TGTGCCAGCAGTGATAGCGGGTACTCCTACAATGAGCAGTTCTTC. Together with reference TRBV2 and TRBJ2-1, the CDR3 gives the full variable domain: EPEVTQTPSHQVTQMGQEVILRCVPISNHLYFYWYRQILGQKVEFLVSFYNNEISEKSEIFDDQFSVERPDGSNFTLKIRSTKLEDSAMYFCASSDSGYSYNEQFFGPGTRLTVL.

The chain carries TRBV18 and TRBJ2-7; TRBD2 is a possible D gene (6 bases). The V gene's germline CDR1 is KGHSH and CDR2 LQKENI. Trimming shortened V by 4 bases and J by 2 bases, and 15 bases separated the two germline ends. The CDR3 extends over 15 amino acids. CDR3 residues: CASSQTGDTAYEQYF. In DNA, the CDR3 is TGTGCCAGCTCACAGACGGGAGACACCGCCTACGAGCAGTACTTC.

The chain employs TRBV7-3 and TRBJ2-1; 15 bases line up with TRBD2. The CDR3 contains 15 residues. Germline V gene sequence: CDR1 SGHTA, CDR2 FQGTGA. V was clipped by 6 bases and J by 8 bases; unmatched bases: 5. The chain's CDR3 is CASSAGLAGGHEQFF. DNA of the CDR3: TGTGCCAGCAGTGCGGGACTAGCGGGAGGACATGAGCAGTTCTTC.

This clone has only one observation. This chain connects TRBV28 to TRBJ1-2; 10 bases match TRBD1. CDR3 length: 15 residues. The ends lost 5 bases at V and 1 base at J; junction bases unmatched: 4. Germline values: CDR1 MDHEN, CDR2 SYDVKM. CDR3 region: CASSGRDRGNYGYTF. The CDR3 nucleotides are TGTGCCAGCAGTGGCCGGGACAGGGGTAACTATGGCTACACCTTC.